A single sample gave rise to the 12 T cell receptor beta chains below, sequenced in a study of blood T cell repertoires in COVID-19. Clones were sequenced by immunoSEQ multiplex PCR, and TCRdb holds only the in-frame ones, with some missing. Here the sample spans about 210,000 clones, around 86% being singletons. The sequenced sample consisted of peripheral blood. The receptors stem from a man aged 55-75 years with acute or convalescent COVID-19.

This chain uses TRBV9 with TRBJ2-1, with TRBD2 identical over 11 bases. V shed 3 bases and J 6 bases; nucleotides not matched to a gene: 5. The CDR3 contains 15 residues. The germline CDR1 and CDR2 sequences are SGDLS and YYNGEE. The DNA for the CDR3 is TGTGCCAGCAGCGAGACTAGCGGGACGTTCAATGAGCAGTTCTTC. It specifies CASSETSGTFNEQFF.

The chain joins TRBV30 to TRBJ2-7; TRBD1 aligns across 10 bases. The germline gives CDR1 GTSNPN, CDR2 SVGIG (reference sequence). The J segment lost 4 bases and the V segment lost 0 bases, leaving 3 bases of the junction unmatched. The CDR3 has 14 amino acids. The CDR3 nucleotides read TGTGCCTGGAGTGTGGGGACAGGGGTGTACGAGCAGTACTTC. Translated, it gives CAWSVGTGVYEQYF.

V usage is TRBV27 and J usage is TRBJ2-6; 8 bases line up with TRBD1. Germline loops: CDR1 MNHEY, CDR2 SMNVEV (reference sequence). The CDR3 extends over 18 amino acids. The trim removed 0 bases at V and 0 bases at J, leaving 4 bases unmatched. The CDR3 coding sequence is TGTGCCAGCAGTTTATCCCGGACAGGGTTCTCTGGGGCCAACGTCCTGACTTTC. Its translation: CASSLSRTGFSGANVLTF.

This clone showed up just a few times. The chain links TRBV7-3 to TRBJ2-5; TRBD2 aligns across 7 bases. CDR1 is SGHTA, CDR2 FQGTGA, per germline. J was trimmed by 7 bases and V by 1 base; bases with no gene match: 9. This CDR3 spans 15 amino acids. CDR3 nucleotides: TGTGCCAGCAGCTTAAGGCGGGGGTCGCGGGGGACCCAGTACTTC. This translates into CASSLRRGSRGTQYF.

J is TRBJ1-1 and V is TRBV4-3; D is undetermined. V was clipped by 2 bases and J by 2 bases, with 12 bases between them. The CDR3 consists of 15 residues. Germline values: CDR1 LGHNA, CDR2 YSLEER. CDR3 amino acids: CASSQRVARNTEAFF. Written as DNA, the CDR3 is TGCGCCAGCAGCCAACGAGTTGCAAGAAACACTGAAGCTTTCTTT.

This chain joins TRBV2 and TRBJ1-3, with 7 bases fitting TRBD1. CDR1 and CDR2 (germline): SNHLY, FYNNEI. Trimming removed 3 bases from V and 4 bases from J; junction bases left unmatched: 9. The CDR3 length is 16 residues. The CDR3: CASSERHRGRGNTIYF. CDR3 DNA sequence: TGTGCCAGCAGTGAGAGGCACAGGGGTCGGGGAAACACCATATATTTT.

This clone was picked up many times. The chain uses TRBV18 and TRBJ1-1; 7 bases line up with TRBD1. The germline gives CDR1 KGHSH, CDR2 LQKENI. J was trimmed by 1 base and V by 6 bases; bases with no gene match: 5. The CDR3 spans 14 residues. The CDR3 spells CASSPDRENTEAFF. The CDR3 bases are TGTGCCAGCTCCCCAGACAGGGAGAACACTGAAGCTTTCTTT. The full variable domain, with the rest looked up from reference TRBV18 and TRBJ1-1, is NAGVMQNPRHLVRRRGQEARLRCSPMKGHSHVYWYRQLPEEGLKFMVYLQKENIIDESGMPKERFSAEFPKEGPSILRIQQVVRGDSAAYFCASSPDRENTEAFFGQGTRLTVV.

V gene TRBV9 combines with J gene TRBJ1-1; TRBD1 agrees at 7 bases. The CDR3 covers 15 residues. J lost 4 bases, V lost 0 bases, and 6 bases had no gene match. Germline values: CDR1 SGDLS, CDR2 YYNGEE. CDR3 loop: CASSVAQGGGTEAFF. In nucleotides, the CDR3 is TGTGCCAGCAGCGTAGCTCAGGGGGGTGGCACTGAAGCTTTCTTT. Supplemented by reference TRBV9 and TRBJ1-1, the full variable domain reads DSGVTQTPKHLITATGQRVTLRCSPRSGDLSVYWYQQSLDQGLQFLIQYYNGEERAKGNILERFSAQQFPDLHSELNLSSLELGDSALYFCASSVAQGGGTEAFFGQGTRLTVV.

This chain uses TRBV18 with TRBJ2-7; possible D gene TRBD2, 5 bases. There are 13 residues in the CDR3. The V end lost 3 bases, the J end lost 6 bases, and 12 bases lay between the germline ends. Germline assignment: CDR1 KGHSH and CDR2 LQKENI. The CDR3 sequence: CASSPSREREQYF. CDR3 nucleotides: TGTGCCAGCTCACCCTCGAGGGAGCGCGAGCAGTACTTC.

This clone was seen a few times. The chain uses TRBV7-7 and TRBJ1-4, with 7 positions matching TRBD1. CDR1 and CDR2 (germline): SSHAT, FNYEAQ (reference sequence). The CDR3 is 16 amino acids. Unmatched junction bases numbered 8, after V lost 6 bases and J lost 1 base. CDR3 protein: CASSPSSGGTNEKLFF. CDR3 in DNA: TGTGCCAGCAGTCCGTCCTCAGGGGGAACTAATGAAAAACTGTTTTTT.

The J gene is TRBJ2-5, the V gene TRBV18, with TRBD2 as a possible D gene (6 bases). V was trimmed by 2 bases and J by 5 bases, leaving 9 bases between them. The CDR3 covers 13 residues. The germline V gene has CDR1 KGHSH and CDR2 LQKENI. The CDR3, as DNA: TGTGCCAGCTCACCAGGACTATCGGAGACCCAGTACTTC. Encoded protein: CASSPGLSETQYF.

CDR3 region: CAWSVGGEAEAFF. CDR3 coding DNA: TGTGCCTGGAGTGTGGGGGGGGAGGCTGAAGCTTTCTTT. This rearrangement joins TRBV30 to TRBJ1-1, with D tentatively TRBD1 (5 bases). Between the trimmed V and J ends, which lost 0 bases and 6 bases, there was a span of 11 bases. The CDR3 loop spans 13 amino acids. CDR1 GTSNPN and CDR2 SVGIG come from the germline V gene (reference sequence).